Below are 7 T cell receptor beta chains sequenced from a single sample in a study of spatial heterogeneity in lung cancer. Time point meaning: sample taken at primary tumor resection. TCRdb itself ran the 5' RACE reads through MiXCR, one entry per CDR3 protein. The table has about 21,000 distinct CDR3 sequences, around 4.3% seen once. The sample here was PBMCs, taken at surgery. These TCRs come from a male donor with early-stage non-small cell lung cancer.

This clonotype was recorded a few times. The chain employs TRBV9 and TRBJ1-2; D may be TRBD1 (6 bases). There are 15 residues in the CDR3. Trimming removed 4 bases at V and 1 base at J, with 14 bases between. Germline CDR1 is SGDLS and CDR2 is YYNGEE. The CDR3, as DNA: TGTGCCAGCAGCTTAGGGGGAATGGATAACTATGGCTACACCTTC. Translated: CASSLGGMDNYGYTF.

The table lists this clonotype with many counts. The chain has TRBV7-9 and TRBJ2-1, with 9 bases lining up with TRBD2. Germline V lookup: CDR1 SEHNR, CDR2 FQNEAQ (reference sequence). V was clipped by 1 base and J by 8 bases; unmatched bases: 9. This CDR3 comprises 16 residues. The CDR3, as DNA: TGTGCCAGCAGCTTAGATGGCGGGAGGGCGGCGGATGAGCAGTTCTTC. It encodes CASSLDGGRAADEQFF.

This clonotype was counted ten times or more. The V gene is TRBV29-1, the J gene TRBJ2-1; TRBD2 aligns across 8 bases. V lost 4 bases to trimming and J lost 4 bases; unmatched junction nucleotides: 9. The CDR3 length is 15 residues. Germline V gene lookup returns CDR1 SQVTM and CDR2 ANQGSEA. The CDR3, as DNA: TGCAGCGTTGGGGTCTACGCGGGGGGATACAATGAGCAGTTCTTC. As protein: CSVGVYAGGYNEQFF.

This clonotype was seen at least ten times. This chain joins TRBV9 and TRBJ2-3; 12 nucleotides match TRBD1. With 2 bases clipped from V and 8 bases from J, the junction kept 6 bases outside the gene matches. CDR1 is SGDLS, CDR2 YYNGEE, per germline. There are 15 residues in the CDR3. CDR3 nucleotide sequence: TGTGCCAGCAGCGTGGGACAGGGGGCGTTGGTTACGCAGTATTTT. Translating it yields CASSVGQGALVTQYF.

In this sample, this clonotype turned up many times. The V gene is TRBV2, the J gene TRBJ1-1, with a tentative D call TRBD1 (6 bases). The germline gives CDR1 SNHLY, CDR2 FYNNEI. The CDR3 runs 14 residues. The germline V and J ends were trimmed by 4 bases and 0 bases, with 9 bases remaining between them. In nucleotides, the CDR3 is TGTGCCAGCAGTGTAACAGGGATGAACACTGAAGCTTTCTTT. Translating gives CASSVTGMNTEAFF.

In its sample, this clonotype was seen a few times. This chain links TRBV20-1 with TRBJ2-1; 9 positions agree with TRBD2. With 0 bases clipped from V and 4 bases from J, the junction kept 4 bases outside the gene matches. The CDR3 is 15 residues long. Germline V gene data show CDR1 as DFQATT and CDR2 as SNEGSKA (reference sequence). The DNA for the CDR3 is TGCAGTGCTAGAGATCCGAGCGGGGGGTACAATGAGCAGTTCTTC. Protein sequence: CSARDPSGGYNEQFF.

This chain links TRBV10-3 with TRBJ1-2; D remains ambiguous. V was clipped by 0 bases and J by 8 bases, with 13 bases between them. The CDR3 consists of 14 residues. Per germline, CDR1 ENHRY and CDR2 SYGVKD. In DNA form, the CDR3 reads TGTGCCATCAGTGAGTCTGGATCTCCCAGCGGCTACACCTTC. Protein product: CAISESGSPSGYTF.